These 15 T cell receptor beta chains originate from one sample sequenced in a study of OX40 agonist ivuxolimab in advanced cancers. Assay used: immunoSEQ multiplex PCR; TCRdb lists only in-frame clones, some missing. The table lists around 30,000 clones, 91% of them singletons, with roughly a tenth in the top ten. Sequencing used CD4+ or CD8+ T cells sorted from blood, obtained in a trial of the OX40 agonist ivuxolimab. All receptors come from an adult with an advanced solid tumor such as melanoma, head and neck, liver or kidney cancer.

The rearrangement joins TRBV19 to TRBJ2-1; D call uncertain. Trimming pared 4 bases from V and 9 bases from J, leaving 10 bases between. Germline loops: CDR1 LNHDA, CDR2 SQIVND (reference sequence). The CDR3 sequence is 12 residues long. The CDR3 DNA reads TGTGCCAGTAGTACGATGGGATTTGAGCAGTTCTTC. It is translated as CASSTMGFEQFF.

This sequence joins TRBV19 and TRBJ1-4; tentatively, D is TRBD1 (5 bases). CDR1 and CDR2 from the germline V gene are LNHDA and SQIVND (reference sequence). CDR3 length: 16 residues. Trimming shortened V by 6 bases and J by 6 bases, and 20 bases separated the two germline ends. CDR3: CASSTWQKGRYEKLFF. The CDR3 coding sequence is TGTGCCAGTAGCACCTGGCAGAAGGGGCGGTATGAAAAACTGTTTTTT.

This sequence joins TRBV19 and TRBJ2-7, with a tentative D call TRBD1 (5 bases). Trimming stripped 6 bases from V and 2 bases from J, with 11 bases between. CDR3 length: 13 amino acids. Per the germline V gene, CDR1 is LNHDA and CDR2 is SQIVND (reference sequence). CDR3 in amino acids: CASSPGSTYEQYF. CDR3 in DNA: TGTGCCAGTAGCCCAGGGTCCACCTACGAGCAGTACTTC.

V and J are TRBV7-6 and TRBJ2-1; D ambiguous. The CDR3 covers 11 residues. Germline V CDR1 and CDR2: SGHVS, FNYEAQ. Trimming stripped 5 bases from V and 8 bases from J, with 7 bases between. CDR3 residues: CASSPSHEQFF. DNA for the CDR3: TGTGCCAGCAGCCCCTCTCATGAGCAGTTCTTC.

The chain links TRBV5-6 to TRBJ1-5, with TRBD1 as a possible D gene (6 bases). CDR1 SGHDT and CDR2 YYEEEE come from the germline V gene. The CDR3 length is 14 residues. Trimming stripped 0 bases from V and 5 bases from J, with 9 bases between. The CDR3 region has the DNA TGTGCCAGCAGCTTGGCCGGGGGCGATCAGCCCCAGCATTTT. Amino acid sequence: CASSLAGGDQPQHF.

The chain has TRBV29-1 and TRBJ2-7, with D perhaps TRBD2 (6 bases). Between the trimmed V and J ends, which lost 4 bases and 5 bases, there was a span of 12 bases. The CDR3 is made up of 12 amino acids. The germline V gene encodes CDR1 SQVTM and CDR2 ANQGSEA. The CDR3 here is CSVVGSGDEQYF. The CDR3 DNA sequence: TGCAGCGTTGTGGGGTCGGGAGACGAGCAGTACTTC.

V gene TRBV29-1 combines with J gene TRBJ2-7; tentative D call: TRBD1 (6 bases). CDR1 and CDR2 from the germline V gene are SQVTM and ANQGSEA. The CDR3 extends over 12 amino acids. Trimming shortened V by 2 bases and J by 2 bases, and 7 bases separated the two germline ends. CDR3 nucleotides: TGCAGCGTTGAAACAGGGACCTACGAGCAGTACTTC. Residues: CSVETGTYEQYF.

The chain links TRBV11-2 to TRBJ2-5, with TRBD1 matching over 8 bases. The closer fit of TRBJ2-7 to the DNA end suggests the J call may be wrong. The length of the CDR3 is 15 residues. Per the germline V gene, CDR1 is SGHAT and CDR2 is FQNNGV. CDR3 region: CASSLARGRLYEQYF. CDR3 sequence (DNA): TGTGCCAGCAGCTTAGCCAGGGGGCGTCTCTACGAGCAGTACTTC.

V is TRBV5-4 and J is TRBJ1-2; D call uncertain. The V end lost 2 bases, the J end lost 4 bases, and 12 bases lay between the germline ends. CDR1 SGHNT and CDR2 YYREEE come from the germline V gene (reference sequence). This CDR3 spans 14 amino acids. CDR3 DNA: TGTGCCAGCAGCTTTCGGGGAGATCCCTATGGCTACACCTTC. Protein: CASSFRGDPYGYTF.

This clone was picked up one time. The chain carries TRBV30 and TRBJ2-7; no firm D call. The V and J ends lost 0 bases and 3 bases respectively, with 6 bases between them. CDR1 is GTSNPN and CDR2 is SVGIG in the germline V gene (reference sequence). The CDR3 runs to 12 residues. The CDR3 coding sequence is TGTGCCTGGAGTGTTAAATTCTACGAGCAGTACTTC. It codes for CAWSVKFYEQYF.

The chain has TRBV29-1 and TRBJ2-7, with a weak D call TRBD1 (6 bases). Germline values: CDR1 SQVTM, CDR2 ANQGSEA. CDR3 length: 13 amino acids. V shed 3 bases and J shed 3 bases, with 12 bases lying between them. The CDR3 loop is CSVDGQPNYEQYF. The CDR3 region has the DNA TGCAGCGTTGATGGACAGCCGAACTACGAGCAGTACTTC.

The CDR3 DNA reads as TGTGCCAGCAGTGGTCTAGCGGGGGTCCGCTACGAGCAGTACTTC. Protein: CASSGLAGVRYEQYF. The V and J genes are TRBV2 and TRBJ2-7; 10 bases are a match to TRBD2. The junction had 6 bases not matched to a gene; V was cut back by 4 bases and J by 3 bases. Germline values: CDR1 SNHLY, CDR2 FYNNEI. CDR3 length: 15 amino acids.

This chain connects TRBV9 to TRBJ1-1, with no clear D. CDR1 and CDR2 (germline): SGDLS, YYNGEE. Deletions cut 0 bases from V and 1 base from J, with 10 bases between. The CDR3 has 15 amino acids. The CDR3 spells CASSVGGGENTEAFF. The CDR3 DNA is TGTGCCAGCAGCGTAGGGGGTGGGGAGAACACTGAAGCTTTCTTT.

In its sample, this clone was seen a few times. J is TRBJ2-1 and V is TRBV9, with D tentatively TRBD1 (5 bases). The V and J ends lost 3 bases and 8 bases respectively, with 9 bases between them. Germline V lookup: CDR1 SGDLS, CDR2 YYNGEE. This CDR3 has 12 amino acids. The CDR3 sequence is CASSAQGHEQFF. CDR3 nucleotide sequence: TGTGCCAGCAGCGCCCAGGGTCATGAGCAGTTCTTC. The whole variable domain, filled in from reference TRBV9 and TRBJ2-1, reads DSGVTQTPKHLITATGQRVTLRCSPRSGDLSVYWYQQSLDQGLQFLIQYYNGEERAKGNILERFSAQQFPDLHSELNLSSLELGDSALYFCASSAQGHEQFFGPGTRLTVL.

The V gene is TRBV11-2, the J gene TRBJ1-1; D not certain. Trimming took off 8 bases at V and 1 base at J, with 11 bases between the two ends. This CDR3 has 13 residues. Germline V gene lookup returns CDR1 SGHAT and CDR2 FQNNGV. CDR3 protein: CASLSAKNTEAFF. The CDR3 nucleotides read TGTGCCAGCCTCTCGGCCAAGAACACTGAAGCTTTCTTT. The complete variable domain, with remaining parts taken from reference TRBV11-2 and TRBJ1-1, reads EAGVAQSPRYKIIEKRQSVAFWCNPISGHATLYWYQQILGQGPKLLIQFQNNGVVDDSQLPKDRFSAERLKGVDSTLKIQPAKLEDSAVYLCASLSAKNTEAFFGQGTRLTVV.